The clone carrying this T cell receptor beta chain has only a few counts. Isolated RNA was reverse transcribed in full, so expressed TCRB transcripts were sequenced. TCRdb keeps only in-frame clones here, not all; method: immunoSEQ multiplex PCR. The sample has 220,000 or so clones; 68% are singletons. This record belongs to a study of beta chain features in type 1 diabetes. CDR3 length equals 15 residues. V lost 3 bases, J lost 5 bases, and 12 bases stayed unmatched. The germline gives CDR1 SQVTM, CDR2 ANQGSEA. The receptor's source is a man aged 25 to 40 in good health. The gene calls are TRBV29-1 and TRBJ1-2; 7 nucleotides agree with TRBD1. The sequencing input was naive CD4+ T cells from blood. The chain's CDR3 is CSVDPLGTGDYGYTF. Here the CDR3 DNA reads TGCAGCGTTGACCCTCTCGGCACAGGGGATTATGGCTACACCTTC.